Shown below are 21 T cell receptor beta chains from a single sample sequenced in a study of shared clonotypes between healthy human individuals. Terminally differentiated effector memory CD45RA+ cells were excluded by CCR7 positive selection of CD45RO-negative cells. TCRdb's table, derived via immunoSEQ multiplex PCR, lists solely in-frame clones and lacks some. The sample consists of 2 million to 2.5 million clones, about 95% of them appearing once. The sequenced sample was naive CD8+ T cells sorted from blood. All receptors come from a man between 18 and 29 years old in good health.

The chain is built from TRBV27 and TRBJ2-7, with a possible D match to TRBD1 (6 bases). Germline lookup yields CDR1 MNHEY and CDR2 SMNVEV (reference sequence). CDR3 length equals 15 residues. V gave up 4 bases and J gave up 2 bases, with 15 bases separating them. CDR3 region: CASSSTTGIAYEQYF. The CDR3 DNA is TGTGCCAGCAGTTCAACAACAGGGATTGCCTACGAGCAGTACTTC.

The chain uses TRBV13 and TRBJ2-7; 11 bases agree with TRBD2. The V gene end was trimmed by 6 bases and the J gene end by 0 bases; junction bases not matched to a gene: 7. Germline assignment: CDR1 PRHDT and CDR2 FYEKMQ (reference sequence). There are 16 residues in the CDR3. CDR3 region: CASSPGLAGNSYEQYF. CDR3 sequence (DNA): TGTGCCAGCAGTCCAGGACTAGCGGGTAACTCCTACGAGCAGTACTTC.

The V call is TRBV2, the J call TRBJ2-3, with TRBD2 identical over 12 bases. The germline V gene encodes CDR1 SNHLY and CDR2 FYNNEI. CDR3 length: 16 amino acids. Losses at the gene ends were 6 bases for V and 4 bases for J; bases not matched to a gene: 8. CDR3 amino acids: CASSSRASGGADTQYF. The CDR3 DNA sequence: TGTGCCAGCAGCTCCCGTGCTAGCGGGGGGGCAGATACGCAGTATTTT. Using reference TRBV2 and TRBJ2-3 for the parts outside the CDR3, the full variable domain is EPEVTQTPSHQVTQMGQEVILRCVPISNHLYFYWYRQILGQKVEFLVSFYNNEISEKSEIFDDQFSVERPDGSNFTLKIRSTKLEDSAMYFCASSSRASGGADTQYFGPGTRLTVL.

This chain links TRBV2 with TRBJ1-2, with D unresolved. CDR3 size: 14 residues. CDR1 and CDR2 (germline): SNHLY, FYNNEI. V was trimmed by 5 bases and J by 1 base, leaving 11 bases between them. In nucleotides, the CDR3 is TGTGCCAGCAGTAGTACAGCTGATAACTATGGCTACACCTTC. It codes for CASSSTADNYGYTF.

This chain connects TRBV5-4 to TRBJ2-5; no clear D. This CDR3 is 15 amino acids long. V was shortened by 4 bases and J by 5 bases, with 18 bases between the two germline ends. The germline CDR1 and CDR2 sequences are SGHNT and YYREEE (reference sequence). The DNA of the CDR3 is TGTGCCAGCAGCCTCGACACCAACCTTAGGGAGACCCAGTACTTC. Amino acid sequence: CASSLDTNLRETQYF.

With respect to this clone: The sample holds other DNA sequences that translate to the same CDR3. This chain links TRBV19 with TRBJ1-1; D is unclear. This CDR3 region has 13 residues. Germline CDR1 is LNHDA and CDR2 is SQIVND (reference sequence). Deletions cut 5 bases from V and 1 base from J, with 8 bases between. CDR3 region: CASSPAGNTEAFF. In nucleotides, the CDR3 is TGTGCCAGTAGTCCGGCAGGGAACACTGAAGCTTTCTTT.

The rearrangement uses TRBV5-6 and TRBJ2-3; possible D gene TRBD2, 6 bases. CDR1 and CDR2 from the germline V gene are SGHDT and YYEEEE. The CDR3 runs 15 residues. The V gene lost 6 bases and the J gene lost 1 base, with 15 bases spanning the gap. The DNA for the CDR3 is TGTGCCAGCAACCTCGGGGGTGGGGGCACAGATACGCAGTATTTT. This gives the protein CASNLGGGGTDTQYF. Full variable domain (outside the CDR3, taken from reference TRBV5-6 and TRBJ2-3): DAGVTQSPTHLIKTRGQQVTLRCSPKSGHDTVSWYQQALGQGPQFIFQYYEEEERQRGNFPDRFSGHQFPNYSSELNVNALLLGDSALYLCASNLGGGGTDTQYFGPGTRLTVL.

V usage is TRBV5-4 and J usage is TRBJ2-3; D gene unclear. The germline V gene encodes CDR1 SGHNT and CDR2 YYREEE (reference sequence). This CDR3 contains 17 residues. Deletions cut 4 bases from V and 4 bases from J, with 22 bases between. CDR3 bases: TGTGCCAGCAGCCTGTTAGAATCTTTAGCCGGTTCAGATACGCAGTATTTT. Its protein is CASSLLESLAGSDTQYF.

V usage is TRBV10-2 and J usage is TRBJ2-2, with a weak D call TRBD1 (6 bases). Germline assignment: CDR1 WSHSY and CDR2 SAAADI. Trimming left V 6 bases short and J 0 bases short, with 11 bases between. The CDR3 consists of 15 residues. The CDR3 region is CASSRTVTNTGELFF. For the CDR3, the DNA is TGCGCCAGCAGCCGGACAGTGACGAACACCGGGGAGCTGTTTTTT.

CDR3 region: CASSPQPGTTSGELFF. The CDR3 DNA reads TGTGCCAGCAGCCCACAGCCCGGGACTACATCCGGGGAGCTGTTTTTT. The chain joins TRBV11-2 to TRBJ2-2; 7 nucleotides line up with TRBD2. The J segment lost 6 bases and the V segment lost 5 bases, leaving 12 bases of the junction unmatched. Germline V gene data show CDR1 as SGHAT and CDR2 as FQNNGV. This CDR3 contains 16 residues.

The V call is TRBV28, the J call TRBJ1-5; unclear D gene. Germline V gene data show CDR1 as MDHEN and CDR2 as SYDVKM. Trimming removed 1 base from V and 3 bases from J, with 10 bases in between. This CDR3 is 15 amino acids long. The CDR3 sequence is CASSLLEGSNQPQHF. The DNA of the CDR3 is TGTGCCAGCAGTTTATTGGAGGGTTCCAATCAGCCCCAGCATTTT.

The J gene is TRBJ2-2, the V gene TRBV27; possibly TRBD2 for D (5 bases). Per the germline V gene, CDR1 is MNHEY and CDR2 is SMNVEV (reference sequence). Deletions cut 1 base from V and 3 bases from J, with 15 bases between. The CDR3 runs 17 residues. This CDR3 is CASSLFPGREHTGELFF. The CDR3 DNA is TGTGCCAGCAGTTTATTTCCGGGAAGGGAGCACACCGGGGAGCTGTTTTTT.

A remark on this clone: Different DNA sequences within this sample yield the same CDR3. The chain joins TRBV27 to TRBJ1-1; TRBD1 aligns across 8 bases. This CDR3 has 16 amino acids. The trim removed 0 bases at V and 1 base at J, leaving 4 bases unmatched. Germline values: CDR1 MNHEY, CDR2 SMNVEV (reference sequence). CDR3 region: CASSLSPGTGNTEAFF. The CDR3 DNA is TGTGCCAGCAGTTTATCGCCGGGGACAGGGAACACTGAAGCTTTCTTT.

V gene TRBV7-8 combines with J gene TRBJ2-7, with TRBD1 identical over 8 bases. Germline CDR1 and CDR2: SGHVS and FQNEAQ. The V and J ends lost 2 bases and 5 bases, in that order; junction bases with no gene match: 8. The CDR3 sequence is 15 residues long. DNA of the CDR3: TGTGCCAGCAGCTTATTGCAGGGGGCAGGTGACGAGCAGTACTTC. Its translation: CASSLLQGAGDEQYF.

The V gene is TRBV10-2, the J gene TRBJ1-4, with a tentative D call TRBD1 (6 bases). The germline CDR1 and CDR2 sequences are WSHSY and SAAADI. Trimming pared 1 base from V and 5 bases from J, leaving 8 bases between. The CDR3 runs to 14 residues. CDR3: CASSEYRANEKLFF. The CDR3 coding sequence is TGCGCCAGCAGTGAGTACAGGGCGAATGAAAAACTGTTTTTT.

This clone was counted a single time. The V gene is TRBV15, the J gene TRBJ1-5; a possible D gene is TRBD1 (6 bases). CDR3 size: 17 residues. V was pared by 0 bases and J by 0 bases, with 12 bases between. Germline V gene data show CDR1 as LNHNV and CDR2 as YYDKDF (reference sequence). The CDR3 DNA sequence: TGTGCCACCAGCAGAGATCTGGACAGACCTAGCAATCAGCCCCAGCATTTT. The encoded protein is CATSRDLDRPSNQPQHF.

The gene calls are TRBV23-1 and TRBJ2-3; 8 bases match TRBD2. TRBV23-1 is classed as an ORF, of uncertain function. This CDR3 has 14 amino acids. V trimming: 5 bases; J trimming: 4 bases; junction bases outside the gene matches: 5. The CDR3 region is CASSSLADADTQYF. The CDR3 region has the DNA TGCGCCAGCAGTTCACTAGCGGATGCAGATACGCAGTATTTT.

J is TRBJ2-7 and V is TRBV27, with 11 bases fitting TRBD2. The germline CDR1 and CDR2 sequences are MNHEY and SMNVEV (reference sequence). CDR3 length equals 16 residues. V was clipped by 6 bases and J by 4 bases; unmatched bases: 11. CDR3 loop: CASRIGTSGNFYEQYF. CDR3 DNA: TGTGCCAGCAGGATCGGGACTAGCGGAAATTTTTACGAGCAGTACTTC.

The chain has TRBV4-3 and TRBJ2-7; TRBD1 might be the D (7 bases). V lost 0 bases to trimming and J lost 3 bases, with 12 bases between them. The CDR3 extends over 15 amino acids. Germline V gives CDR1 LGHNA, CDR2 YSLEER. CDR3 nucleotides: TGCGCCAGCAGCCAAGAGGCGGGACAGCTCTACGAGCAGTACTTC. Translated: CASSQEAGQLYEQYF.

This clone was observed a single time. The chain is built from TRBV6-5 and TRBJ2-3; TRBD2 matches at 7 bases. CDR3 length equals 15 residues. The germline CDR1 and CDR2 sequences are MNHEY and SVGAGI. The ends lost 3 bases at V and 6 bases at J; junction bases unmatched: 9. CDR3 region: CASSYGGGRSDTQYF. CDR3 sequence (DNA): TGTGCCAGCAGTTATGGTGGCGGGAGATCCGATACGCAGTATTTT.

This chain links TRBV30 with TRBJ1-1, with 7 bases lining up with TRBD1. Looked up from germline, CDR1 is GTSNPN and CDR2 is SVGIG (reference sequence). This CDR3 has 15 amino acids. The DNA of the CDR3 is TGTGCTTACGGACCGGGACAGACCATGAACACTGAAGCTTTCTTT. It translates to CAYGPGQTMNTEAFF.